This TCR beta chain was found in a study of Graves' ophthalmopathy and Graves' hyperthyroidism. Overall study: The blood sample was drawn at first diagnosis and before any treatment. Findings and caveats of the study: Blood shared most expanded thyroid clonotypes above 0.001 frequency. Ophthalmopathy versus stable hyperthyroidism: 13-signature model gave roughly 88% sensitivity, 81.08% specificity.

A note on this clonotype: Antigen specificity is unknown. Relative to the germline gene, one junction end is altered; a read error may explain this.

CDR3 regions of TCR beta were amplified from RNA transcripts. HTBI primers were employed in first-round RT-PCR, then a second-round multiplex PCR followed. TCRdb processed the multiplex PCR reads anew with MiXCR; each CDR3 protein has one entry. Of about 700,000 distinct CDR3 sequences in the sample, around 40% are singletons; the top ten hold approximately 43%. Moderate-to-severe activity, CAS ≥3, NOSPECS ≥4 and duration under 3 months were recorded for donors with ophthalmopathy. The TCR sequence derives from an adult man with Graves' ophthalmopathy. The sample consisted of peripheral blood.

The CDR3 spells CASSQGEASGSGEQYF. The DNA for the CDR3 is TGCGCCAGCAGCCAAGGGGAGGCTAGCGGGAGTGGGGAGCAGTACTTC. The rearrangement links TRBV5-4 to TRBJ2-7, with 10 bases fitting TRBD2. The CDR3 has 16 residues. Looked up from germline, CDR1 is SGHNT and CDR2 is YYREEE (reference sequence).